The next 12 T cell receptor beta chains were all read from a single sample in a study of blood T cell repertoires in COVID-19. TCRdb's copy holds only in-frame clones and misses some; the assay was immunoSEQ multiplex PCR. Found here are about 300,000 clones, around 90% of them singletons; the top ten hold around 4.5%. The sequenced material came from PBMCs or T cells enriched from blood (not recorded which). Receptors originate from a woman aged 18-35 years with acute COVID-19.

The chain uses TRBV5-1 and TRBJ1-1; D gene uncertain. The CDR3 consists of 14 residues. Trimming took off 2 bases at V and 6 bases at J, with 14 bases between the two ends. Germline CDR1 reads SGHRS; CDR2 reads YFSETQ. The CDR3 DNA reads TGCGCCAGCAGCTTATGGGTGGAGGGAGCTGAAGCTTTCTTT. Protein sequence: CASSLWVEGAEAFF.

The chain couples TRBV18 to TRBJ2-3; 9 bases line up with TRBD2. V shed 4 bases and J 5 bases; nucleotides not matched to a gene: 19. This CDR3 is built from 19 residues. In germline, CDR1 is KGHSH, CDR2 LQKENI. The CDR3 loop is CASSRKWSPGTSPEDTQYF. The CDR3 DNA reads as TGTGCCAGCTCACGAAAATGGTCTCCGGGGACTAGCCCGGAAGATACGCAGTATTTT.

CDR3 DNA sequence: TGTGCCAGCAGTTTAGTACAGAAGAACACTGAAGCTTTCTTT. It codes for CASSLVQKNTEAFF. V usage is TRBV27 and J usage is TRBJ1-1; D uncertain. Germline CDR1 and CDR2: MNHEY and SMNVEV (reference sequence). The CDR3 totals 14 residues. Between the trimmed V and J ends, which lost 2 bases and 1 base, there was a span of 8 bases.

This rearrangement joins TRBV2 to TRBJ1-2, with D perhaps TRBD1 (5 bases). V lost 7 bases and J 5 bases, leaving 11 bases between the germline ends. Germline CDR1 and CDR2: SNHLY and FYNNEI. The CDR3 runs 12 residues. The CDR3 loop reads CASNGGRYGYTF. The CDR3 DNA reads TGTGCCAGCAACGGGGGGAGATATGGCTACACCTTC.

V is TRBV7-3 and J is TRBJ1-2; 9 bases map to TRBD1. This CDR3 region has 16 residues. CDR1 is SGHTA, CDR2 FQGTGA, per germline. V trimming: 6 bases; J trimming: 5 bases; junction bases outside the gene matches: 13. This CDR3 is CASSEGPGQGGYGYTF. DNA for the CDR3: TGTGCCAGCAGTGAGGGACCGGGACAGGGAGGATATGGCTACACCTTC.

This chain uses TRBV28 with TRBJ2-7; D not resolved. This CDR3 spans 11 amino acids. CDR1 MDHEN and CDR2 SYDVKM come from the germline V gene. V gave up 10 bases and J gave up 6 bases, with 13 bases separating them. This CDR3 reads CATTKFGEQYF. The CDR3, as DNA: TGTGCCACCACTAAGTTCGGCGAGCAGTACTTC.

The rearrangement links TRBV7-2 to TRBJ1-1; D might be TRBD1 (6 bases). CDR1 SGHTA and CDR2 FQGNSA come from the germline V gene. Trimming shortened V by 7 bases and J by 1 base, and 10 bases separated the two germline ends. This CDR3 is 13 amino acids long. CDR3 sequence reads: CASTIQGNTEAFF. CDR3 in DNA: TGTGCCAGCACCATACAGGGGAACACTGAAGCTTTCTTT.

V is TRBV19 and J is TRBJ1-6; maybe TRBD1 (5 bases). The CDR3 is 14 residues long. Trimming took 5 bases from V and 5 from J, leaving 10 bases between them. Germline values: CDR1 LNHDA, CDR2 SQIVND (reference sequence). The CDR3 is CASSVQGNNSPLHF. The CDR3 region has the DNA TGTGCCAGTAGTGTCCAGGGTAATAATTCACCCCTCCACTTT.

The rearrangement joins TRBV19 to TRBJ2-7; 15 bases align to TRBD2. Germline-derived CDR1 and CDR2 are LNHDA and SQIVND (reference sequence). V shed 5 bases and J 2 bases; nucleotides not matched to a gene: 4. The CDR3 runs 16 residues. CDR3 nucleotide sequence: TGTGCCAGTAGTCCACGGACTAGCGGGAGGGCCTACGAGCAGTACTTC. Protein product: CASSPRTSGRAYEQYF.

The CDR3 spells CASSQEQGGGTEAFF. The CDR3 DNA follows: TGCGCCAGCAGCCAAGAGCAGGGAGGAGGCACTGAAGCTTTCTTT. The chain employs TRBV4-1 and TRBJ1-1, with TRBD1 as a possible D gene (5 bases). V gave up 0 bases and J gave up 4 bases, with 12 bases separating them. From germline, CDR1 is MGHRA and CDR2 YSYEKL. This CDR3 is 15 amino acids long.

The rearrangement links TRBV2 to TRBJ1-1, with 8 positions matching TRBD1. The CDR3 is 14 residues long. Per the germline V gene, CDR1 is SNHLY and CDR2 is FYNNEI. After removal of 6 bases from V and 3 bases from J, the junction contained 6 bases not matched to a gene. As DNA, the CDR3 is TGTGCCAGCAGCCTCAGGGGGCCAGACACTGAAGCTTTCTTT. Translation gives CASSLRGPDTEAFF. The whole variable domain, remainder taken from reference TRBV2 and TRBJ1-1, is EPEVTQTPSHQVTQMGQEVILRCVPISNHLYFYWYRQILGQKVEFLVSFYNNEISEKSEIFDDQFSVERPDGSNFTLKIRSTKLEDSAMYFCASSLRGPDTEAFFGQGTRLTVV.

The chain recombines TRBV29-1 with TRBJ2-1, with TRBD1 matching over 7 bases. After removal of 3 bases from V and 3 bases from J, the junction contained 8 bases not matched to a gene. Germline CDR1 is SQVTM and CDR2 is ANQGSEA. The CDR3 consists of 15 residues. The CDR3 DNA follows: TGCAGCGTTGAGGCTCTGGGGACAGACTACAATGAGCAGTTCTTC. As protein: CSVEALGTDYNEQFF.